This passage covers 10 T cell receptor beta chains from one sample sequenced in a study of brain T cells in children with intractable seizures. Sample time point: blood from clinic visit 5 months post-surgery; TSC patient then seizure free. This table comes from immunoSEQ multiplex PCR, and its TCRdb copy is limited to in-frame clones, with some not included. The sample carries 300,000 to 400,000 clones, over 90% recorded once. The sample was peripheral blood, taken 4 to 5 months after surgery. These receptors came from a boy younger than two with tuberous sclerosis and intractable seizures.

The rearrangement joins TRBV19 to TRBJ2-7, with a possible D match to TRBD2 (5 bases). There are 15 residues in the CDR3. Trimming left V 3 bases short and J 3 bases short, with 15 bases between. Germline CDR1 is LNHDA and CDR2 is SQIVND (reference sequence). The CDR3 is CASSMGASRYYEQYF. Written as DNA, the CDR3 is TGTGCCAGTAGTATGGGAGCGAGCCGTTACTACGAGCAGTACTTC.

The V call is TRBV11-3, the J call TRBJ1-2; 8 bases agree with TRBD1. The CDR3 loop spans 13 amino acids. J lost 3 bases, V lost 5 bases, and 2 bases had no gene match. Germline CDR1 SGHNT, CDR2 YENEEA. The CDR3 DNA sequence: TGTGCCAGCAGCGCAGGGGGCGACTATGGCTACACCTTC. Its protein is CASSAGGDYGYTF.

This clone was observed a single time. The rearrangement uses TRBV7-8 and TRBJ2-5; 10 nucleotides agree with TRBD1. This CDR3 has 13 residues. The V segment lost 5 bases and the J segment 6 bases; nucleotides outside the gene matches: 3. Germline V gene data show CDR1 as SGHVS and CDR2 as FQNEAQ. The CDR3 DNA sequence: TGTGCCAGCAGCCCCGACAGGGGGCAGACCCAGTACTTC. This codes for CASSPDRGQTQYF.

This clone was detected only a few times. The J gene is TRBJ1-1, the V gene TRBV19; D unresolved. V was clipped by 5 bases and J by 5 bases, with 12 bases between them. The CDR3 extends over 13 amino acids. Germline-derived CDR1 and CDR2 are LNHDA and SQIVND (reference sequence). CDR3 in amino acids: CASSGMSGTEAFF. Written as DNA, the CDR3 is TGTGCCAGTAGTGGTATGTCCGGGACTGAAGCTTTCTTT.

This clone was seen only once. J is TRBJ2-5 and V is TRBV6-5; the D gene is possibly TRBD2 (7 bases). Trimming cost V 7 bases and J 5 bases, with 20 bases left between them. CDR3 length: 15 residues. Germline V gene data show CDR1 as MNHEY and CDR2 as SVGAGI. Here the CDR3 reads CASTPARGGLETQYF. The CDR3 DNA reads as TGTGCCAGCACTCCAGCAAGGGGGGGATTGGAGACCCAGTACTTC.

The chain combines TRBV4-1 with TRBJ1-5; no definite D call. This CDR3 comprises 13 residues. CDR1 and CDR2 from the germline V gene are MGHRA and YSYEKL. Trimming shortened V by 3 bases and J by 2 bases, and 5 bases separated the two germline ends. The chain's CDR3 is CASSHSGNQPQHF. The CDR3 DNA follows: TGCGCCAGCAGCCATTCGGGCAATCAGCCCCAGCATTTT.

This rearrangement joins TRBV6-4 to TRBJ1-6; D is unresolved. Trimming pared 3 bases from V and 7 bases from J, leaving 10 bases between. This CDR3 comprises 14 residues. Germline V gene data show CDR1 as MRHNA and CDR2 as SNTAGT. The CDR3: CASSDSIWNSPLHF. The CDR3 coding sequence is TGTGCCAGCAGTGATTCTATATGGAATTCACCCCTCCACTTT.

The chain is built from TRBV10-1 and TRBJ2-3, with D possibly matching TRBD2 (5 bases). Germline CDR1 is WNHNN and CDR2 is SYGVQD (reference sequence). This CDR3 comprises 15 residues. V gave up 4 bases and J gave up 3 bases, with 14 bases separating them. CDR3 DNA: TGCGCCAGCAGTGCGGGAACCGCCGGAACAGATACGCAGTATTTT. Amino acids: CASSAGTAGTDTQYF.

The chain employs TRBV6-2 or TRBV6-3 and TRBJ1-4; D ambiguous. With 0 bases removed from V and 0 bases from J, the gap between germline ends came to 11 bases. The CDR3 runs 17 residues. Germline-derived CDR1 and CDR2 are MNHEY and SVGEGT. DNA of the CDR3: TGTGCCAGCAGTTACTCGGGGAGCGGCACAACTAATGAAAAACTGTTTTTT. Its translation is CASSYSGSGTTNEKLFF.

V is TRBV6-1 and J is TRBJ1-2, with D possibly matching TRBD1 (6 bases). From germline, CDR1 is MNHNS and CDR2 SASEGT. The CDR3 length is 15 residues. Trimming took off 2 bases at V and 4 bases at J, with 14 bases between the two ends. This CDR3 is CASSETTGHSYGYTF. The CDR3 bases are TGTGCCAGCAGTGAAACAACGGGACACAGCTATGGCTACACCTTC.